This T cell receptor beta chain came from a study of regulatory T cells in long-lasting Graves disease. A few counts support this clonotype. Mismatch with germline at one junction end may stem from a read error. Time point noted: newly diagnosed GD, antithyroid drugs for less than 3 months. Making the TCR library involved RNA that had been extracted from PBMCs. From germline, CDR1 is MRHNA and CDR2 SNTAGT. This CDR3 spans 14 amino acids. Arm-PCR of CDR3 regions with iRepertoire HTBI primers generated TCR beta libraries. TCRdb reprocessed the multiplex PCR reads via MiXCR and lists one record per CDR3 protein. In the table there are over 350,000 distinct CDR3 sequences, around 13% of which are singletons. This same sample was also taken into another study, of T cells in Graves' hyperthyroidism and ophthalmopathy. That work contributes: HTBI primers were used for first-round RT-PCR of the TCR CDR3.

The starting material was peripheral blood mononuclear cells (PBMCs), obtained at new diagnosis, from a patient treated with antithyroid drugs. This chain connects TRBV6-4 to TRBJ2-7; the match to TRBD1 covers 7 bases. This receptor was obtained from a woman between 50 and 59 years old with Graves disease. CDR3 sequence: CASSYRDSSYERYF. As DNA, the CDR3 is TGTGCCAGCAGTTACCGGGACAGCTCCTACGAGCGGTACTTC.